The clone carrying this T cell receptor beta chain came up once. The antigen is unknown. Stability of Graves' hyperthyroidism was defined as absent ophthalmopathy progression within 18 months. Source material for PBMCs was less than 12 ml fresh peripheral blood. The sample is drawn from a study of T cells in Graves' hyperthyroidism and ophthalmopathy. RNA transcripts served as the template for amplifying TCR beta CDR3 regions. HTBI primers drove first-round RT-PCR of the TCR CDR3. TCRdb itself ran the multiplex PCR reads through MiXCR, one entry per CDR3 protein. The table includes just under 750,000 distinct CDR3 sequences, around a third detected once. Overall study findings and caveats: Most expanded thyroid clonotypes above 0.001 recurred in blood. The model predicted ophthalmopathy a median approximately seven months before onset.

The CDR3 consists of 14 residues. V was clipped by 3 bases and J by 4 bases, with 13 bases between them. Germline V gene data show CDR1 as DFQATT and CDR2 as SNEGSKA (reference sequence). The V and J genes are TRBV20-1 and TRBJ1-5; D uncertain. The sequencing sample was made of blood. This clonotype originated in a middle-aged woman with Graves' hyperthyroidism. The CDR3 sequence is CSASPFAVNQPQHF. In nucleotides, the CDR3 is TGCAGTGCTAGCCCCTTTGCAGTTAATCAGCCCCAGCATTTT.